This T cell receptor (beta chain) came from a study of a mutant IDH1 vaccine in newly diagnosed glioma. Across the study: Patients had received radiotherapy, temozolomide, or both previously, most receiving both. Study conclusions and caveats: Among top peripheral T cell clonotypes, changes seemed unrelated to pseudoprogression.

Only in-frame clones appear in the TCRdb table, and some are missing; sequencing was by immunoSEQ multiplex PCR. The sample includes approximately 54,000 clones, roughly 80% of them seen just once. The sample holds one count of this clone. The antigen remains unidentified. The V and J ends lost 2 bases and 12 bases, in that order; junction bases with no gene match: 9. The CDR3 has 15 amino acids. Germline V gene sequence: CDR1 MNHNS, CDR2 SASEGT. Sample time point: baseline, week 1 (first vaccination visit). Regarding treatment: pre-vaccination baseline after standard-of-care therapy. Sequenced material: PBMCs, taken from a glioma patient treated with radiotherapy, temozolomide or both. The receptor was derived from a man aged 18 to 30 with glioma. The chain combines TRBV6-1 with TRBJ2-3, with 12 bases that match TRBD2. The CDR3 coding sequence is TGTGCCAGCAGTGAACCGGCTAGCGGGAGGGCCCGTCAGTATTTT. Amino acid sequence: CASSEPASGRARQYF.